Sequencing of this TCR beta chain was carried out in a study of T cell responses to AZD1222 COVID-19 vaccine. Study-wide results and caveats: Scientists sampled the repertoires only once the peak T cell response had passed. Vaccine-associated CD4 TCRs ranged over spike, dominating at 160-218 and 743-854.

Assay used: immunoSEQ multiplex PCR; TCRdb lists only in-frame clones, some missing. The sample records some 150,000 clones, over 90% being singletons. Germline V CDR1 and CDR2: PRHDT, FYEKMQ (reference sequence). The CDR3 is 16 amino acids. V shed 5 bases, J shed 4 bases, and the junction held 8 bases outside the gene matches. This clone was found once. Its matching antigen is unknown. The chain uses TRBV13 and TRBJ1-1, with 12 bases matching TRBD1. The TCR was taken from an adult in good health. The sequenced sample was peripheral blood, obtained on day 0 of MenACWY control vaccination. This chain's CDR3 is CASSPGQGAQITEAFF. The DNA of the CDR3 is TGTGCCAGCAGCCCGGGACAGGGGGCGCAAATCACTGAAGCTTTCTTT.